The following is a T cell receptor beta chain sequence with its context. Its antigen remains unidentified. No much larger clonotype is one base removed from it; base qualities were not supplied. This sample stems from a study of Graves' ophthalmopathy and Graves' hyperthyroidism (dated by TCRdb to about 2018). About the investigation overall: Peripheral blood was collected at initial diagnosis, before any treatment. To tell Graves' ophthalmopathy apart from Graves' hyperthyroidism, and to predict which patients would progress to ophthalmopathy, the study relied on TCR beta repertoire signatures. In total, 135 blood samples were TCR-sequenced: some 40 ophthalmopathy, roughly 77 hyperthyroidism and about 17 hyperthyroidism-to-ophthalmopathy patients. A discovery set of 100 patients (around 44 ophthalmopathy, under 65 stable hyperthyroidism) was enrolled to explore V-J signatures distinguishing ophthalmopathy from hyperthyroidism. The independent validation cohort included roughly 19 hyperthyroidism patients plus 17 patients who later progressed from hyperthyroidism to ophthalmopathy. In roughly 6 hyperthyroidism patients, the T-cell repertoires found in thyroid tissue were compared with those found in blood. Following sample collection, hyperthyroidism patients were given methimazole at a starting dose of 30 mg daily, and ophthalmopathy patients were given high-dose intravenous methylprednisolone. The approximately 98 discovery patients were randomly divided into training and test sets at a 7:3 ratio.

TCR beta CDR3 regions were amplified from RNA transcripts for repertoire sequencing. A first-round RT-PCR used HTBI primers with the Qiagen OneStep RT-PCR kit, followed by a second-round multiplex PCR, size selection and purification. Libraries were sequenced on an Illumina HiSeq2000 using paired-end 100 bp reads. The study's processing was this. Reads were processed with SOAPnuke, discarding reads with adapters, uncalled bases, mean Phred below 15, or no exact constant-primer or identifier match. High-quality paired reads were merged with COPE v1.2.5. Unique nucleotide sequences were defined as clonotypes and aligned to IMGT TRB V, D and J references using MiTCR v1.1. Only V-J combinations with frequency above 0.0001 were analysed, covering over 98% of repertoires. For each V-J combination, a TCR clonal expansion and chaos score was defined as the ratio of F50 clonal expansion to chaos observed in the TCRdist matrix. Welch's t-statistics and random forest were used to narrow the features down to roughly twelve V-J combinations, which were then fed into a naive Bayes classifier. The Morisita-Horn index was used to measure how similar the thyroid and blood repertoires were. TCRdb redid the processing of the public reads, applying fastp at Q25 and MiXCR, and retained in-frame beta chains. Rows are unified per CDR3 protein, each entry keeping the most common DNA and genes. It is TCRdb's table, rather than the study itself, that gives the V and J calls and clone size. Here the sample has about 13,000 distinct CDR3 sequences; approximately 48% occur a single time. Jointly, the top ten make up 45% of the sample.

Study-wide conclusions, independent of this receptor: Sample size was not statistically predetermined, and group allocation was not concealed from the investigators. Most expanded thyroid clonotypes with a frequency above 0.001 also appeared in blood, which suggests that blood repertoires may reflect the immune response in the thyroid. The 13-signature model separated ophthalmopathy from stable hyperthyroidism with 85% to 90% sensitivity and just under 84% specificity in cross-validation, and 80%/75% in the test set. In validation, the model predicted ophthalmopathy progression with 70.59% sensitivity and roughly 78% specificity; eleven to twelve predicted patients were CT-confirmed with GO in a median of approximately 6.5 months.

Patients with ophthalmopathy had moderately to severely active disease, with a Clinical Activity Score of 3 or more, a NOSPECS grade of 4 or more, and a disease duration of less than 3 months. Patients with other autoimmune diseases, uncontrolled infections, pregnancy or lactation were excluded from the study. Clinical symptoms, serum thyroxine, TRAb, thyroid ultrasound and orbital computed tomography were used for diagnosis. Using Ficoll-Paque density gradient centrifugation, PBMCs were isolated from over 8.5 ml of fresh peripheral blood. Total RNA was extracted using Trizol reagent, and RNA quality was checked on an Agilent 2100 Bioanalyzer. V loses 4 bases of germline sequence and J loses 1 base, and the interval between the two ends is 8 bases. The CDR3 spans 14 residues, from the cysteine through the phenylalanine. Only CDR3 DNA remains: 42 bases, in frame from the first base. CDR1 and CDR2, per the germline V gene, are SGHRS and YFSETQ.

Sequences were obtained from peripheral blood. This receptor was identified in a woman in her twenties or thirties with Graves' ophthalmopathy. Donor details come from another sample of the same person, matched by shared clones. Rearrangement joined TRBV5-1 to TRBJ2-2; the D gene is unclear. The nucleotide sequence reads as follows: TGCGCCAGCAGCCGGACGGTGAACACCGGGGAGCTGTTTTTT. The encoded protein is CASSRTVNTGELFF.